A selection of T cell receptor beta chains follows, all from one sample in a study of CD8 T cells in Susac syndrome. Each CDR3 protein is one row after TCRdb ran MiXCR on the immunoSEQ multiplex PCR reads. This table holds under 200,000 distinct CDR3 sequences, roughly nine tenths found once. Sequenced input: CD4+ T cells from PBMCs. These receptor sequences come from a human donor with Susac syndrome. The conserved cysteine and the conserved F or W are not part of the CDR3 here. D genes are given only for firm matches.

SASLAGVGETQY	TRBD2	TRBV20-1	TRBJ2-5
AISETGTYEQY	.	TRBV10-3	TRBJ2-7
ASRIYGQHN	.	TRBV27	TRBJ1-6
ATSRGQGGQEQF	TRBD1	TRBV15	TRBJ2-1
ASSMDRGLGYT	TRBD1	TRBV19	TRBJ1-2
VQCCSVESQGRPYEQY	.	TRBV29-1	TRBJ2-7
ASSKPRSTDTQY	.	TRBV19	TRBJ2-3
ASRWGQVQPQH	.	TRBV12-3/TRBV12-4	TRBJ1-5
SARTAGGSYNEQF	TRBD2	TRBV20-1	TRBJ2-1
ASSLAGAYEQY	.	TRBV28	TRBJ2-7
SVEEVVSGYT	.	TRBV29-1	TRBJ1-2
SARVWEIGNTEAF	.	TRBV20-1	TRBJ1-1
ASSQGGGGMNTEAF	TRBD1	TRBV7-9	TRBJ1-1
AAGPGGNGVEQF	.	TRBV5-4	TRBJ2-1
SATHGTRGEQY	TRBD2	TRBV20-1	TRBJ2-7
SARNLSPTDTQY	.	TRBV20-1	TRBJ2-3
ASSTRTALNTEAF	.	TRBV19	TRBJ1-1
ASSGLPRDSPYNEQF	.	TRBV25-1	TRBJ2-1
SALATANQPQH	.	TRBV20-1	TRBJ1-5
ATGEIREAYNEQF	.	TRBV15	TRBJ2-1